The 25 T cell receptor beta chains below were found in one sample sequenced in a study of response to subunit inactivated influenza vaccine. TCRdb re-analysed the RT-PCR reads in MiXCR, keeping a single row per CDR3 protein. The repertoire holds roughly 500,000 distinct CDR3 sequences, with 20% to 25% as singletons. The same sample was also used in a study of T cells expressing NK-cell markers. That paper states: It was by 5'RACE template switching with UMIs that TCR beta cDNA was made.

The source was CD4+ T cells sorted from PBMCs, collected about 11 days after vaccination. These receptor sequences come from a man aged 50-59 years who received an inactivated influenza vaccine.

CDR3 nucleotides: TGCGCCAGCAGCAATCAGGGGGCGACGGGCAATTCACCCCTCCACTTT. Translation gives CASSNQGATGNSPLHF. V is TRBV5-1 and J is TRBJ1-6; 8 nucleotides line up with TRBD1. The length of the CDR3 is 16 residues. Losses at the gene ends were 4 bases for V and 7 bases for J; bases not matched to a gene: 10. Per the germline V gene, CDR1 is SGHRS and CDR2 is YFSETQ.

This clonotype was detected only a few times. The genes are TRBV12-3 or TRBV12-4 and TRBJ2-5, with 12 bases fitting TRBD2. J gave up 5 bases and V 6 bases, and 7 bases lay outside the gene matches. The CDR3 covers 15 residues. The CDR3 DNA sequence: TGTGCCAGCAGGCTCTCCGGGACTAGCGGGGAGACCCAGTACTTC. It codes for CASRLSGTSGETQYF.

This clonotype was observed a few times. V gene TRBV10-3 combines with J gene TRBJ1-1, with D unresolved. Trimming stripped 6 bases from V and 1 base from J, with 9 bases between. CDR3 length: 13 amino acids. CDR1 ENHRY and CDR2 SYGVKD come from the germline V gene. DNA of the CDR3: TGTGCCATCAGACCTGACAAGAACACTGAAGCTTTCTTT. Protein product: CAIRPDKNTEAFF.

This clonotype was seen a handful of times. This chain joins TRBV5-1 and TRBJ2-2; a weak D match, TRBD1 (5 bases). CDR1 SGHRS and CDR2 YFSETQ come from the germline V gene. V gave up 2 bases and J gave up 8 bases, with 7 bases separating them. The CDR3 loop spans 12 amino acids. The CDR3 reads CASSFNRGELFF. CDR3 nucleotides: TGCGCCAGCAGCTTCAACAGGGGGGAGCTGTTTTTT.

This clonotype has more than one count but fewer than ten. The chain combines TRBV7-8 with TRBJ1-6, with 12 bases aligning to TRBD1. This CDR3 is built from 14 residues. J gave up 10 bases and V 4 bases, and 2 bases lay outside the gene matches. Germline V gives CDR1 SGHVS, CDR2 FQNEAQ. CDR3 residues: CASSWDRGQSPLHF. The CDR3 nucleotides are TGTGCCAGCAGCTGGGACAGGGGGCAATCACCCCTCCACTTT.

This chain uses TRBV20-1 with TRBJ2-7; D is unresolved. Germline V gene data show CDR1 as DFQATT and CDR2 as SNEGSKA (reference sequence). Trimming cost V 3 bases and J 3 bases, with 9 bases left between them. This CDR3 has 12 amino acids. The CDR3 DNA reads TGCAGTGCTAGTCGAGCCTTCTACGAGCAGTACTTC. This gives the protein CSASRAFYEQYF.

This clonotype was seen more than once but under ten times. This rearrangement joins TRBV6-2 or TRBV6-3 to TRBJ2-5, with 8 nucleotides matching TRBD1. Germline V gene data show CDR1 as MNHEY and CDR2 as SVGEGT. V shed 6 bases and J 7 bases; nucleotides not matched to a gene: 4. CDR3 length: 12 amino acids. The CDR3 spells CASSHGQGTQYF. In DNA form, the CDR3 reads TGTGCCAGCAGCCACGGACAGGGGACCCAGTACTTC.

This chain joins TRBV20-1 and TRBJ1-6, with no clear D. The CDR3 runs to 14 residues. The V gene lost 1 base and the J gene lost 6 bases, with 10 bases spanning the gap. In germline, CDR1 is DFQATT, CDR2 SNEGSKA (reference sequence). The CDR3 spells CSARVGSVNSPLHF. The CDR3 region has the DNA TGCAGTGCTAGAGTAGGCTCCGTTAATTCACCCCTCCACTTT.

This clonotype was observed at least ten times. The V gene is TRBV7-6, the J gene TRBJ2-1, with 11 positions matching TRBD2. The CDR3 loop spans 17 amino acids. Germline lookup yields CDR1 SGHVS and CDR2 FNYEAQ. Trimming at V came to 2 bases and at J to 4 bases, leaving 7 bases not matched to a gene. This CDR3 reads CASSLSSGGANYNEQFF. The CDR3 DNA sequence: TGTGCCAGCAGCTTAAGTAGCGGGGGGGCGAATTACAATGAGCAGTTCTTC.

This clonotype was counted a few times. CDR3 DNA sequence: TGTGCCAGCAGAATGACAGTATACAATGAGCAGTTCTTC. Amino acid sequence: CASRMTVYNEQFF. V and J are TRBV12-3 or TRBV12-4 and TRBJ2-1, with D perhaps matching TRBD1 (5 bases). The CDR3 is made up of 13 amino acids. V shed 6 bases and J shed 4 bases, with 10 bases lying between them.

This clonotype appeared a few times. This chain connects TRBV6-5 to TRBJ2-7; D is uncertain. Trimming took 4 bases from V and 9 from J, leaving 10 bases between them. The CDR3 consists of 11 residues. The germline gives CDR1 MNHEY, CDR2 SVGAGI. The CDR3 DNA is TGTGCCAGCAGTTCTGAGCGTCGGCAGTACTTC. This encodes CASSSERRQYF.

Only a few counts were recorded for this clonotype. The gene calls are TRBV29-1 and TRBJ2-1, with 10 bases that match TRBD2. V lost 7 bases and J lost 6; bases outside the gene matches: 9. CDR1 SQVTM and CDR2 ANQGSEA come from the germline V gene. The CDR3 is 14 residues long. CDR3 amino acids: CSGAGLADLNEQFF. Written as DNA, the CDR3 is TGCAGCGGGGCAGGACTAGCGGACCTCAATGAGCAGTTCTTC.

This clonotype was observed a handful of times. For the CDR3, the DNA is TGTGCCAGTAGTTCATCCGGGACCAAAATCCGCTACGAGCAGTACTTC. Protein product: CASSSSGTKIRYEQYF. This chain joins TRBV19 and TRBJ2-7; D may be TRBD1 or TRBD2 (5 bases each). Germline V gene lookup returns CDR1 LNHDA and CDR2 SQIVND (reference sequence). The CDR3 sequence is 16 residues long. Trimming stripped 5 bases from V and 3 bases from J, with 20 bases between.

The CDR3 reads CASSQDPSLGSPLHF. In DNA form, the CDR3 reads TGTGCCAGCAGCCAAGATCCCAGTCTTGGTTCACCCCTCCACTTT. This chain uses TRBV4-2 with TRBJ1-6; D gene unclear. The CDR3 spans 15 residues. Germline lookup yields CDR1 LGHNA and CDR2 YNFKEQ. V was pared by 0 bases and J by 9 bases, with 12 bases between.

This clonotype was seen a handful of times. One end of the junction varies from germline; a read error may be responsible. The chain carries TRBV11-2 and TRBJ2-1; 9 nucleotides align to TRBD1. The germline CDR1 and CDR2 sequences are SGHAT and FQNNGV. There are 13 residues in the CDR3. Here the CDR3 DNA reads TGTGCCAGCAGCCCTGGGACAGGGCTATCCGAGGTCTTC. As protein: CASSPGTGLSEVF. The whole variable domain, filled in from reference TRBV11-2 and TRBJ2-1, reads EAGVAQSPRYKIIEKRQSVAFWCNPISGHATLYWYQQILGQGPKLLIQFQNNGVVDDSQLPKDRFSAERLKGVDSTLKIQPAKLEDSAVYLCASSPGTGLSEVFGPGTRLTVL.

Regarding this clonotype: A read error may produce the germline difference seen at one junction end. V is TRBV20-1 and J is TRBJ1-4; unclear D gene. Germline assignment: CDR1 DFQATT and CDR2 SNEGSKA (reference sequence). This CDR3 has 13 residues. The CDR3 spells CSASDGGNEKLCF. The CDR3 DNA follows: TGCAGTGCCTCAGATGGAGGGAATGAAAAACTGTGTTTT.

This clonotype was detected a few times. The chain combines TRBV6-1 with TRBJ2-7; TRBD1 agrees at 8 bases. Germline-derived CDR1 and CDR2 are MNHNS and SASEGT. The CDR3 has 14 amino acids. V lost 6 bases, J lost 2 bases, and 6 bases stayed unmatched. The CDR3 is CASRIGQGTYEQYF. In nucleotides, the CDR3 is TGTGCCAGCAGGATTGGACAGGGTACCTACGAGCAGTACTTC.

The chain recombines TRBV7-8 with TRBJ1-6; no firm D call. This CDR3 spans 12 amino acids. Germline CDR1 is SGHVS and CDR2 is FQNEAQ. Trimming took off 3 bases at V and 12 bases at J, with 9 bases between the two ends. CDR3 sequence reads: CASSFQDGPLHF. The CDR3 DNA reads as TGTGCCAGCAGCTTTCAGGATGGACCCCTCCACTTT.

This clonotype was counted at least ten times. At one of its ends the junction is not consistent with the germline gene, which may arise from a read error. The V gene is TRBV7-2, the J gene TRBJ1-4; D may be TRBD1 (6 bases). Germline V gene sequence: CDR1 SGHTA, CDR2 FQGNSA. The CDR3 extends over 15 amino acids. The CDR3 protein is CASSLGGQSNEKLFF. CDR3 sequence (DNA): TGTGCCAGCAGCTTAGGTGGACAGTCTAACGAAAAACTGTTTTTT. Filled out from reference TRBV7-2 and TRBJ1-4, the complete variable domain reads GAGVSQSPSNKVTEKGKDVELRCDPISGHTALYWYRQSLGQGLEFLIYFQGNSAPDKSGLPSDRFSAERTGGSVSTLTIQRTQQEDSAVYLCASSLGGQSNEKLFFGSGTQLSVL.

In its sample, this clonotype was seen a few times. This rearrangement joins TRBV4-1 to TRBJ2-4; D perhaps matches TRBD2 (5 bases). V shed 2 bases and J shed 0 bases, with 14 bases lying between them. The germline V gene encodes CDR1 MGHRA and CDR2 YSYEKL. CDR3 size: 17 residues. This chain's CDR3 is CASSQPPGSLAKNIQYF. DNA for the CDR3: TGCGCCAGCAGCCAACCCCCGGGATCTTTAGCCAAAAACATTCAGTACTTC.

This clonotype was seen a few times. The gene calls are TRBV6-4 and TRBJ1-6; D is unclear. V dropped 3 bases and J dropped 7 bases, with 13 bases sitting between them. The CDR3 totals 15 residues. CDR1 MRHNA and CDR2 SNTAGT come from the germline V gene. CDR3 sequence reads: CASSEGPTTNSPLHF. The DNA for the CDR3 is TGTGCCAGCAGTGAAGGACCGACTACGAATTCACCCCTCCACTTT.

The V and J genes are TRBV10-3 and TRBJ2-7, with 9 bases fitting TRBD1. With 4 bases clipped from V and 3 bases from J, the junction kept 7 bases outside the gene matches. This CDR3 region has 15 residues. CDR1 is ENHRY, CDR2 SYGVKD, per germline. CDR3: CAISVGQGQGYEQYF. The CDR3 DNA sequence: TGTGCCATCAGTGTGGGACAGGGACAAGGCTACGAGCAGTACTTC.

The chain combines TRBV12-3 or TRBV12-4 with TRBJ1-2; TRBD1 aligns across 7 bases. The CDR3 has 15 amino acids. The J segment lost 1 base and the V segment lost 11 bases, leaving 13 bases of the junction unmatched. CDR3 sequence: CAVQGGTENNYGYTF. The CDR3, as DNA: TGTGCCGTTCAAGGCGGGACAGAGAATAACTATGGCTACACCTTC.

V is TRBV11-3 and J is TRBJ2-1; 8 bases are a match to TRBD2. The trim removed 3 bases at V and 8 bases at J, leaving 9 bases unmatched. CDR3 length equals 15 residues. Germline-derived CDR1 and CDR2 are SGHNT and YENEEA. The chain's CDR3 is CASSFAAGVGDEQFF. The CDR3 DNA is TGTGCCAGCAGCTTTGCAGCGGGGGTGGGCGATGAGCAGTTCTTC.

The genes are TRBV11-2 and TRBJ2-1; D is ambiguous. This CDR3 is built from 14 residues. Germline loops: CDR1 SGHAT, CDR2 FQNNGV. V lost 5 bases and J lost 7, with 15 bases in between. CDR3 region: CASSPTGRANEQFF. The DNA for the CDR3 is TGTGCCAGCAGCCCGACCGGCCGGGCAAATGAGCAGTTCTTC.